In its sample, the clone carrying this TCR beta chain was seen a few times. What it binds is not known. These data originate in a study of CD8 T cells in ankylosing spondylitis. Germline trimming cut 6 bases from V and 6 bases from J; bases unmatched to any gene: 8. This CDR3 region has 13 residues. CDR1 SNHLY and CDR2 FYNNEI come from the germline V gene. General study results and limits: Blood of patients with ankylosing spondylitis appeared to be characterized by a TCR beta motif of several highly homologous variants.

Construction of TCR beta libraries was performed using quantitative 5'-RACE with molecular barcodes. TCRdb recomputed calls from the 5' RACE reads with MiXCR, one row per CDR3 protein. This repertoire shows 100,000 to 150,000 distinct CDR3 sequences, 17% found once; its top ten account for 30% to 35%. The sample comprised blood, either unsorted or a sorted T cell fraction (not recorded which). This chain links TRBV2 with TRBJ2-7; 7 positions agree with TRBD1. The receptor comes from a male donor with ankylosing spondylitis. The CDR3 here is CASRNRGSGEQYF. DNA of the CDR3: TGTGCCAGCAGGAACAGGGGCTCCGGCGAGCAGTACTTC.